The T cell receptor beta chain described here comes from a study of blood T cell repertoires in COVID-19. At the level of the study: The United States, Italy and Spain supplied acute and convalescent COVID-19 samples. Sources were T cells, B-cell-depleted T cells, or PBMCs; the material itself was cDNA or gDNA.

As handled by the study authors: By means of reference gene primer amplification, nucleated cell counts were estimated. The table came from immunoSEQ multiplex PCR; TCRdb's copy has only in-frame clones and leaves some out. V and J calls and clone size are as listed in that table; D and trimming were resolved from the DNA. This sample yields about 46,000 clones, of which 70% to 90% are seen a single time; roughly a third belongs to the top ten. It was during active infection that Seattle patients were enrolled and then longitudinally followed. CDR3 length equals 17 residues. Looked up from germline, CDR1 is SGHAT and CDR2 is FQNNGV. Trimming took 5 bases from V and 4 from J; bases not matched to a gene: 15.

This clonotype was obtained from a woman of 80 years or more with COVID-19, enrolled during active disease. Sequenced input: peripheral blood. The chain employs TRBV11-2 and TRBJ1-2; 8 positions agree with TRBD1. The chain's CDR3 is CASSPRTGSSPLYGYTF. CDR3 nucleotide sequence: TGTGCCAGCAGCCCCCGGACAGGGTCTTCCCCTCTCTATGGCTACACCTTC.